The 26 T cell receptor beta chains reported below all come from one sample, sequenced in a study of cytomegalovirus exposure and HLA in healthy donors. This PCR relied on a set of 60 Vbeta primers and 13 Jbeta primers. The data were produced by immunoSEQ multiplex PCR, yet TCRdb's version contains in-frame clones alone and is incomplete. The sample yields tens of thousands of clones, 65% to 75% seen once. The sequencing input was PBMCs. Receptors originate from a man between 60 and 75 years old in good health and CMV-seronegative.

The CDR3 DNA follows: TGTGCCAGCAGTGTTTCCGGGACAGGCAAAAACTATGGCTACACCTTC. Translated: CASSVSGTGKNYGYTF. This chain links TRBV6-1 with TRBJ1-2; TRBD1 matches at 8 bases. This CDR3 comprises 16 residues. Per germline, CDR1 MNHNS and CDR2 SASEGT. J gave up 2 bases and V 4 bases, and 9 bases lay outside the gene matches.

The genes are TRBV6-6 and TRBJ1-2; D remains ambiguous. The V gene lost 6 bases and the J gene lost 10 bases, with 12 bases spanning the gap. CDR3 length: 11 amino acids. The germline CDR1 and CDR2 sequences are MNHNY and SVGAGI (reference sequence). In DNA form, the CDR3 reads TGTGCCAGCAGCTCCTGGCCCTCCTACACCTTC. Amino acids: CASSSWPSYTF.

The chain is built from TRBV2 and TRBJ2-5, with a possible D match to TRBD2 (7 bases). Germline V CDR1 and CDR2: SNHLY, FYNNEI. This CDR3 is built from 15 residues. Trimming took off 9 bases at V and 5 bases at J, with 22 bases between the two ends. The CDR3 sequence: CARSWGGEGDETQYF. The CDR3 DNA follows: TGTGCCAGGAGTTGGGGGGGGGAGGGGGACGAGACCCAGTACTTC.

This sequence joins TRBV7-8 and TRBJ2-2, with a possible D match to TRBD2 (6 bases). V was trimmed by 5 bases and J by 1 base, leaving 17 bases between them. This CDR3 has 17 amino acids. Germline V gives CDR1 SGHVS, CDR2 FQNEAQ. CDR3 protein: CASSLGVPGVNTGELFF. The CDR3 bases are TGTGCCAGCAGCCTAGGGGTCCCGGGGGTGAACACCGGGGAGCTGTTTTTT.

The V call is TRBV5-6, the J call TRBJ1-2; D not resolved. CDR3 length: 13 amino acids. CDR1 SGHDT and CDR2 YYEEEE come from the germline V gene. Trimming cost V 3 bases and J 11 bases, with 17 bases left between them. The CDR3, as DNA: TGTGCCAGCAGCTCTACGAACCCTATCACTTACACCTTC. It encodes CASSSTNPITYTF.

This clone was counted a single time. The V and J genes are TRBV11-2 and TRBJ2-3; TRBD1 matches at 7 bases. Per the germline V gene, CDR1 is SGHAT and CDR2 is FQNNGV. This CDR3 region has 15 residues. The J segment lost 6 bases and the V segment lost 5 bases, leaving 11 bases of the junction unmatched. The DNA for the CDR3 is TGTGCCAGCAGCGTACAGGGGCTGAGGGAGGATACGCAGTATTTT. Translation gives CASSVQGLREDTQYF.

The V call is TRBV2, the J call TRBJ2-7; weak D call: TRBD1 (6 bases). The germline V gene has CDR1 SNHLY and CDR2 FYNNEI. V was cut by 2 bases and J by 4 bases, with 9 bases left in between. The CDR3 spans 13 residues. The CDR3 protein is CASSEPGEYEQYF. For the CDR3, the DNA is TGTGCCAGCAGTGAACCAGGGGAGTACGAGCAGTACTTC.

The chain is built from TRBV6-5 and TRBJ1-1; no reliable D call. Germline V gene data show CDR1 as MNHEY and CDR2 as SVGAGI. CDR3 size: 14 residues. The V end lost 2 bases, the J end lost 4 bases, and 11 bases lay between the germline ends. The CDR3 is CASSYRSVSTEAFF. The CDR3 DNA is TGTGCCAGCAGTTACCGGTCGGTTAGCACTGAAGCTTTCTTT.

This chain connects TRBV6-5 to TRBJ2-1; 8 nucleotides match TRBD1. Per germline, CDR1 MNHEY and CDR2 SVGAGI. J lost 6 bases, V lost 4 bases, and 11 bases had no gene match. CDR3 length: 16 residues. This CDR3 reads CASSFSGGRLGNEQFF. Written as DNA, the CDR3 is TGTGCCAGCAGTTTTTCAGGGGGCCGACTGGGCAATGAGCAGTTCTTC.

The chain links TRBV30 to TRBJ1-2, with 9 nucleotides matching TRBD1. Germline loops: CDR1 GTSNPN, CDR2 SVGIG (reference sequence). The CDR3 is 13 residues long. CDR3 sequence reads: CAQQTGGDGGYTF. The DNA of the CDR3 is TGTGCTCAGCAAACAGGGGGCGACGGTGGCTACACCTTC.

This clone was counted once. This chain connects TRBV2 to TRBJ2-7; 9 nucleotides align to TRBD2. The germline gives CDR1 SNHLY, CDR2 FYNNEI. The trim removed 4 bases at V and 3 bases at J, leaving 7 bases unmatched. The CDR3 spans 15 residues. CDR3 residues: CASSARTSDGYEQYF. The CDR3 DNA sequence: TGTGCCAGCAGTGCTAGGACTAGCGACGGCTACGAGCAGTACTTC.

This clone has only a few counts. The chain has TRBV6-1 and TRBJ2-3; 10 bases align to TRBD1. CDR3 length: 15 residues. The J segment lost 3 bases and the V segment lost 6 bases, leaving 6 bases of the junction unmatched. Germline CDR1 is MNHNS and CDR2 is SASEGT. CDR3 DNA: TGTGCCAGCAGCGAATGGGACAGGGGTACAGATACGCAGTATTTT. It codes for CASSEWDRGTDTQYF.

The V gene is TRBV7-9, the J gene TRBJ2-7, with D hard to call. The CDR3 covers 12 residues. Germline V gene data show CDR1 as SEHNR and CDR2 as FQNEAQ (reference sequence). V was trimmed by 1 base and J by 6 bases, leaving 7 bases between them. The CDR3 bases are TGTGCCAGCAGCTTAGGGGCAGTCGAGCAGTACTTC. Translated: CASSLGAVEQYF.

The chain joins TRBV4-1 to TRBJ2-7; TRBD1 might be the D (6 bases). The length of the CDR3 is 14 residues. Between the trimmed V and J ends, which lost 7 bases and 0 bases, there was a span of 13 bases. Germline V gives CDR1 MGHRA, CDR2 YSYEKL. The CDR3 DNA reads as TGCGCCAGCACCCCCGGGACATCCTCCTACGAGCAGTACTTC. Translation gives CASTPGTSSYEQYF.

The chain uses TRBV5-1 and TRBJ2-7; TRBD2 matches at 7 bases. CDR1 SGHRS and CDR2 YFSETQ come from the germline V gene. The junction had 11 bases not matched to a gene; V was cut back by 3 bases and J by 5 bases. The CDR3 consists of 15 residues. The CDR3 here is CASSSATAGIHEQYF. CDR3 DNA sequence: TGCGCCAGCAGCTCGGCTACAGCGGGGATCCACGAGCAGTACTTC. Drawing the rest from reference TRBV5-1 and TRBJ2-7, the complete variable domain is KAGVTQTPRYLIKTRGQQVTLSCSPISGHRSVSWYQQTPGQGLQFLFEYFSETQRNKGNFPGRFSGRQFSNSRSEMNVSTLELGDSALYLCASSSATAGIHEQYFGPGTRLTVT.

The gene calls are TRBV9 and TRBJ2-7, with D maybe TRBD1 (6 bases). CDR3 length equals 14 residues. V lost 4 bases and J 4 bases, leaving 15 bases between the germline ends. Germline CDR1 and CDR2: SGDLS and YYNGEE. The CDR3 sequence: CASSFRQVPYEQYF. The CDR3 bases are TGTGCCAGCAGCTTCCGACAGGTTCCTTACGAGCAGTACTTC.

The rearrangement links TRBV11-1 to TRBJ2-7; D may be TRBD2 (6 bases). V lost 5 bases to trimming and J lost 2 bases, with 19 bases between them. The germline V gene has CDR1 SGHAT and CDR2 FQDESV (reference sequence). The CDR3 has 16 amino acids. The CDR3 nucleotides read TGTGCCAGCAGCACAAGGACTGGCGGGGACCCCTACGAGCAGTACTTC. It specifies CASSTRTGGDPYEQYF.

This clone was seen a handful of times. The chain carries TRBV5-4 and TRBJ2-7; 7 nucleotides match TRBD2. The germline gives CDR1 SGHNT, CDR2 YYREEE (reference sequence). The CDR3 runs 14 residues. The junction had 5 bases not matched to a gene; V was cut back by 0 bases and J by 5 bases. The CDR3 loop is CASSLVGGEDEQYF. The CDR3 bases are TGTGCCAGCAGCTTGGTGGGAGGGGAGGACGAGCAGTACTTC.

The chain employs TRBV5-1 and TRBJ1-1; D unclear. CDR1 SGHRS and CDR2 YFSETQ come from the germline V gene. The V end was cut by 5 bases, the J end by 0 bases, with 11 bases between. The CDR3 contains 14 residues. The CDR3 DNA sequence: TGCGCCAGCAGTGTACCCAGGATGAACACTGAAGCTTTCTTT. It is translated as CASSVPRMNTEAFF.

The genes are TRBV30 and TRBJ2-7, with 8 bases lining up with TRBD1. The junction had 9 bases not matched to a gene; V was cut back by 5 bases and J by 6 bases. CDR3 size: 13 residues. Germline assignment: CDR1 GTSNPN and CDR2 SVGIG (reference sequence). This chain's CDR3 is CAWQDRGGGEQYF. The CDR3 DNA follows: TGTGCCTGGCAAGACAGGGGAGGAGGCGAGCAGTACTTC. Full variable domain (outside the CDR3, taken from reference TRBV30 and TRBJ2-7): SQTIHQWPATLVQPVGSPLSLECTVEGTSNPNLYWYRQAAGRGLQLLFYSVGIGQISSEVPQNLSASRPQDRQFILSSKKLLLSDSGFYLCAWQDRGGGEQYFGPGTRLTVT.

This clone was recorded only once. The chain is built from TRBV9 and TRBJ2-3; 10 bases agree with TRBD2. V lost 0 bases, J lost 4 bases, and 5 bases stayed unmatched. The germline V gene encodes CDR1 SGDLS and CDR2 YYNGEE. The CDR3 sequence is 16 residues long. The chain's CDR3 is CASSVAVAGGSDTQYF. The CDR3 DNA is TGTGCCAGCAGCGTAGCGGTAGCGGGGGGATCAGATACGCAGTATTTT.

In its sample, this clone was seen a few times. The CDR3 coding sequence is TGTGCCAGCATTGAGGACAGGGGACCCTACGAGCAGTACTTC. Translating gives CASIEDRGPYEQYF. V and J are TRBV6-1 and TRBJ2-7; 9 nucleotides agree with TRBD1. Trimming took 7 bases from V and 2 from J; bases not matched to a gene: 6. The CDR3 covers 14 residues. Germline loops: CDR1 MNHNS, CDR2 SASEGT.

V gene TRBV7-9 combines with J gene TRBJ1-1, with D possibly TRBD1 on 6 matching bases. The CDR3 sequence is 15 residues long. Germline V gene sequence: CDR1 SEHNR, CDR2 FQNEAQ (reference sequence). The V gene lost 1 base and the J gene lost 7 bases, with 16 bases spanning the gap. CDR3 protein: CASSLGWGPGSEAFF. CDR3 coding DNA: TGTGCCAGCAGCTTAGGTTGGGGGCCAGGGAGTGAAGCTTTCTTT. The complete variable domain, with remaining parts taken from reference TRBV7-9 and TRBJ1-1, reads DTGVSQNPRHKITKRGQNVTFRCDPISEHNRLYWYRQTLGQGPEFLTYFQNEAQLEKSRLLSDRFSAERPKGSFSTLEIQRTEQGDSAMYLCASSLGWGPGSEAFFGQGTRLTVV.

This chain joins TRBV5-1 and TRBJ1-2; D ambiguous. The CDR3 covers 14 residues. Trimming left V 0 bases short and J 4 bases short, with 10 bases between. Germline V gene sequence: CDR1 SGHRS, CDR2 YFSETQ. Here the CDR3 DNA reads TGCGCCAGCAGCTTGGGCCTCGGGTCCTATGGCTACACCTTC. Protein sequence: CASSLGLGSYGYTF.

This clone was counted only a few times. The chain combines TRBV6-1 with TRBJ1-5, with 8 bases matching TRBD1. With V trimmed by 1 base and J by 6 bases, 5 bases remained unmatched. This CDR3 spans 15 amino acids. Germline V gene lookup returns CDR1 MNHNS and CDR2 SASEGT. CDR3 sequence reads: CASSEVETGVQPQHF. For the CDR3, the DNA is TGTGCCAGCAGTGAAGTAGAGACAGGGGTTCAGCCCCAGCATTTT.

V is TRBV11-2 and J is TRBJ2-7; no reliable D call. This CDR3 spans 11 amino acids. CDR1 SGHAT and CDR2 FQNNGV come from the germline V gene. The ends were cut back, 5 bases at V and 3 bases at J, with 5 bases in the middle. The CDR3 bases are TGTGCCAGCAGCCCCCTCTACGAGCAGTACTTC. Translated: CASSPLYEQYF.